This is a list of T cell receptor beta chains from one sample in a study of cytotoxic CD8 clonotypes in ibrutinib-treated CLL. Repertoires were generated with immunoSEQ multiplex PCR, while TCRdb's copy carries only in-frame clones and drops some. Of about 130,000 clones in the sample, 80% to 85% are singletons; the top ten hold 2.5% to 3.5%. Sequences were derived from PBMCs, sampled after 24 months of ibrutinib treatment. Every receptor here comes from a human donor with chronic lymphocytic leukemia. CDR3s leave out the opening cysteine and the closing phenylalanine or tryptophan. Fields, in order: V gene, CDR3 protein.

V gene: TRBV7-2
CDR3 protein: ASSLEDRFLAKNIQY

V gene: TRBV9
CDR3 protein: ASSVLPGGQGNTGELF

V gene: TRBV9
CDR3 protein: ASSVDGSFNEKLF

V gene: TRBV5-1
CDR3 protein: ASSLDTEAF

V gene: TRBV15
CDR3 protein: ATSRFDRPQH

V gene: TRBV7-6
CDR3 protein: ASSLRGQKSPLH

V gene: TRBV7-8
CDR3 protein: ASSRRGQGNSPLH

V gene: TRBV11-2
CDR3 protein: ASSLGRTGNYRLAEAF

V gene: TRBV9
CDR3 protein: ASSLTGVPNEKLF

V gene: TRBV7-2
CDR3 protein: ASSKQGAEETQY

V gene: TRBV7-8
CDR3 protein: ASSLGTGGGGEKLF

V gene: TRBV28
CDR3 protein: ASTGRGDTSTGTGNTEAF

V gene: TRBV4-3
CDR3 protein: ASSPPGQGKGATNEKLF

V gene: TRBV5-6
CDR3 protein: ASSLGWQFNQPQH

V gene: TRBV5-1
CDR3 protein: ASSDGTLSNQPQH

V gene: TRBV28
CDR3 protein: ASSFDGELF

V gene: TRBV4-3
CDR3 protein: ASSQQSRGIANYGYT

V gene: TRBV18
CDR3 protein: ASSPRQGNEQF

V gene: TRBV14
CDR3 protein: ASSQDLRDRVAF

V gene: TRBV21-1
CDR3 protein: ASSDGKSGANVLT

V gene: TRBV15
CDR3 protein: ATSSGGTAGEQY

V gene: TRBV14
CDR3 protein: ASSQDLRVGSTDTQY

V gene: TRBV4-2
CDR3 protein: ASSQGGAGSYGYT

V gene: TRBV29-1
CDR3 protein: SVGAANTGELF

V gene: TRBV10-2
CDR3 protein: ASSGQGGSYNEQF

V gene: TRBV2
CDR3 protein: ASSEAPSGGTYEQY

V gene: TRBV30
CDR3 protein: AWSVLHEKLF

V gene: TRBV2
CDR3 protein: ASSAGTGTRGYT

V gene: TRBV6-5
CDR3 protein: ASSYSATADTQY

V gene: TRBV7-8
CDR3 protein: ASSSRGLRSYNEQF

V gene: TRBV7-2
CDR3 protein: ASSPSRDREYGYT

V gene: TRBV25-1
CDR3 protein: ASSYLEDEQY

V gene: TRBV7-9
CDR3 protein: ASSLPTGDGGSSGNTIY

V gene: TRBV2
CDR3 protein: ASRSTANSYEQY

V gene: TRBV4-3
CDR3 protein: ASSQDFRQSYEQY

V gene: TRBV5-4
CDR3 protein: ASSLVIGTAEETQY

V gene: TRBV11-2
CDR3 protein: ASSLGTYSEKLF

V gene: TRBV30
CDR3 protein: AWSVSPEDSPLH

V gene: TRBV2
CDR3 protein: ASKGEGNRGYT

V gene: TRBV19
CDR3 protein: ASSIVTRGLPTGELF

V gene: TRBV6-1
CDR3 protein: ASSPGLAGRETQY

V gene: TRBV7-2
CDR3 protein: ASSSGGARGTQY

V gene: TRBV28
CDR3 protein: ASSMNGRYGYT

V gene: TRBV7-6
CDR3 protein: ASSLGAGLDTQY

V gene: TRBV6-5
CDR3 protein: ASSYDLWGAYEQY

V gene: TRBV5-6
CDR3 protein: ASSLVGGQETQY

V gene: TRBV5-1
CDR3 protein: ASSWYPQEEKI

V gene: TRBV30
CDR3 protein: AWSVSPSDTQY

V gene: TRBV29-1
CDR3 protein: SVARTVQNTEAF

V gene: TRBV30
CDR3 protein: AWSVHIGQGVYGYT

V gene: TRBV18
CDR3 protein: ASSPLLKGNTDTQY

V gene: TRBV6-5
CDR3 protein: ASSYSEGAVGQF

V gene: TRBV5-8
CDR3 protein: ATPRAGDNYEQY

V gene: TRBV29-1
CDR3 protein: SVLDSTNEKLF

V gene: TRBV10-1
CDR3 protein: ASSEEHQPQH

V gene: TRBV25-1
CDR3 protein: ASSPGRYSNQPQH

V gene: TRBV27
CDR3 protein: ASSFWTGGFATNEKLF

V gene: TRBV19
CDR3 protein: AQPNPGTGSYEQY

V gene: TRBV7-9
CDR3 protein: ASSLALGDRVQY

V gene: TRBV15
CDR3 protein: ATSTGADPLYNEQF